A few counts support the clone carrying this T cell receptor beta chain. Its matching antigen is unknown. The TCR library protocol was used to attach unique molecular identifiers. These identifiers were attached to individual cDNA molecules. A single record per CDR3 protein comes from TCRdb applying MiXCR to the 5' RACE reads. The sample has about 49,000 distinct CDR3 sequences; approximately 10% are singletons. This CDR3 is built from 13 residues. The germline V and J ends were trimmed by 5 bases and 3 bases, with 9 bases remaining between them. The germline CDR1 and CDR2 sequences are SGHTA and FQGTGA. This sample is part of a study of early T cells in non-severe SARS-CoV-2 infection. Study summary: Sequencing of unsorted whole blood was done on bulk RNA, leaving chains unpaired. Study findings and constraints: Matching against VDJdb likely underestimated virus-specific expansions, favoring anti-spike CD8.

This sequence originates from an adult who was a healthcare worker with PCR-confirmed SARS-CoV-2 infection or an uninfected control (not recorded which). Material for sequencing was whole blood. V and J are TRBV7-3 and TRBJ2-3; the D is unclear. CDR3 nucleotide sequence: TGTGCCAGCAGCCACACCCCTACAGATACGCAGTATTTT. Protein: CASSHTPTDTQYF.